The 18 T cell receptor beta chains presented below share a single source sample, sequenced in a study of cytomegalovirus exposure and HLA in healthy donors. 13 Jbeta primers and 60 Vbeta primers were used for the PCR. Method: immunoSEQ multiplex PCR; TCRdb's copy keeps in-frame clones and lacks some. The table has about 150,000 clones, roughly 83% seen once; the top ten hold about 4%. Input material: PBMCs. The receptors stem from a human donor in good health.

The rearrangement links TRBV28 to TRBJ1-1; possible D gene TRBD1, 6 bases. The CDR3 covers 13 residues. Germline lookup yields CDR1 MDHEN and CDR2 SYDVKM. V lost 4 bases and J 3 bases, leaving 9 bases between the germline ends. In nucleotides, the CDR3 is TGTGCCAGCAGTTCTACAGGGTACACTGAAGCTTTCTTT. Amino acid sequence: CASSSTGYTEAFF.

The V gene is TRBV28, the J gene TRBJ2-1; 10 bases match TRBD1. The V and J ends lost 6 bases and 8 bases, in that order; junction bases with no gene match: 10. CDR1 and CDR2 from the germline V gene are MDHEN and SYDVKM. This CDR3 is built from 15 residues. CDR3 loop: CASSPGTGEKDEQFF. The CDR3 nucleotides are TGTGCCAGCAGCCCTGGGACAGGGGAAAAGGATGAGCAGTTCTTC.

V is TRBV7-2 and J is TRBJ2-5; TRBD2 matches 11 bases. V lost 1 base, J lost 5 bases, and 15 bases stayed unmatched. This CDR3 has 19 residues. Germline V lookup: CDR1 SGHTA, CDR2 FQGNSA. The CDR3 sequence is CASSLEGGSSGRAIETQYF. In nucleotides, the CDR3 is TGTGCCAGCAGCTTAGAAGGGGGGAGTAGCGGGAGGGCCATCGAGACCCAGTACTTC.

The chain has TRBV5-1 and TRBJ2-5; TRBD2 might be the D (6 bases). This CDR3 has 14 residues. CDR1 is SGHRS, CDR2 YFSETQ, per germline. Trimming left V 4 bases short and J 4 bases short, with 14 bases between. This CDR3 reads CASSRAGRIETQYF. In DNA, the CDR3 is TGCGCCAGCAGCCGTGCAGGGAGGATAGAGACCCAGTACTTC.

The chain carries TRBV28 and TRBJ2-3, with 11 bases that match TRBD2. In germline, CDR1 is MDHEN, CDR2 SYDVKM. The CDR3 loop spans 15 amino acids. V gave up 6 bases and J gave up 3 bases; unmatched junction bases: 5. CDR3 sequence (DNA): TGTGCCAGCAGCCAAACTAGCGGGAGAACAGATACGCAGTATTTT. It is translated as CASSQTSGRTDTQYF. Filled out from reference TRBV28 and TRBJ2-3, the complete variable domain reads DVKVTQSSRYLVKRTGEKVFLECVQDMDHENMFWYRQDPGLGLRLIYFSYDVKMKEKGDIPEGYSVSREKKERFSLILESASTNQTSMYLCASSQTSGRTDTQYFGPGTRLTVL.

The CDR3: CASSLGDSYGYTF. The DNA for the CDR3 is TGTGCCAGCAGCTTAGGGGACAGCTATGGCTACACCTTC. The rearrangement links TRBV7-9 to TRBJ1-2; 7 bases map to TRBD1. CDR3 length: 13 amino acids. Germline loops: CDR1 SEHNR, CDR2 FQNEAQ (reference sequence). J lost 4 bases, V lost 1 base, and 0 bases had no gene match.

This clone has a handful of counts. The chain joins TRBV30 to TRBJ2-2; D unclear. V was clipped by 3 bases and J by 0 bases, with 11 bases between them. Germline V gene data show CDR1 as GTSNPN and CDR2 as SVGIG (reference sequence). The CDR3 consists of 15 residues. Written as DNA, the CDR3 is TGTGCCTGGAGAGGTGGCAGCGCGAACACCGGGGAGCTGTTTTTT. Protein sequence: CAWRGGSANTGELFF.

The chain has TRBV7-6 and TRBJ1-6; 9 nucleotides match TRBD1. Germline V gene lookup returns CDR1 SGHVS and CDR2 FNYEAQ. Germline trimming cut 3 bases from V and 5 bases from J; bases unmatched to any gene: 5. The CDR3 sequence is 16 residues long. CDR3 in DNA: TGTGCCAGCAGCTTGGACAGGGGAACTAATAATTCACCCCTCCACTTT. Amino acid sequence: CASSLDRGTNNSPLHF.

V is TRBV10-1 and J is TRBJ2-2, with 10 nucleotides matching TRBD2. CDR3 length equals 16 residues. Germline trimming cut 3 bases from V and 1 base from J; bases unmatched to any gene: 2. The germline CDR1 and CDR2 sequences are WNHNN and SYGVQD (reference sequence). The CDR3 spells CASSEAGGENTGELFF. DNA for the CDR3: TGCGCCAGCAGTGAAGCGGGAGGGGAGAACACCGGGGAGCTGTTTTTT.

CDR3 amino acids: CASSYYRGSGANVLTF. CDR3 sequence (DNA): TGTGCCAGCAGTTACTACAGGGGATCTGGGGCCAACGTCCTGACTTTC. The gene calls are TRBV28 and TRBJ2-6, with TRBD1 matching over 7 bases. The length of the CDR3 is 16 residues. V shed 4 bases and J 1 base; nucleotides not matched to a gene: 4. Germline V gene data show CDR1 as MDHEN and CDR2 as SYDVKM.

This clone was counted only a few times. The V gene is TRBV5-1, the J gene TRBJ2-3; no clear D gene. CDR3 size: 13 residues. Germline CDR1 is SGHRS and CDR2 is YFSETQ. V dropped 8 bases and J dropped 2 bases, with 12 bases sitting between them. The CDR3 sequence is CASHELPTDTQYF. In DNA form, the CDR3 reads TGCGCCAGTCACGAGTTACCCACAGATACGCAGTATTTT.

This clone came up a few times. The chain joins TRBV6-1 to TRBJ1-5, with 8 bases lining up with TRBD1. The CDR3 consists of 14 residues. The germline V gene encodes CDR1 MNHNS and CDR2 SASEGT. V lost 6 bases and J lost 7; bases outside the gene matches: 8. The CDR3 reads CASRADRGWQPQHF. The CDR3 coding sequence is TGTGCCAGCAGGGCAGACAGGGGTTGGCAGCCCCAGCATTTT.

J is TRBJ1-2 and V is TRBV30; 9 nucleotides line up with TRBD1. Germline V CDR1 and CDR2: GTSNPN, SVGIG (reference sequence). Trimming removed 2 bases from V and 8 bases from J; junction bases left unmatched: 3. The CDR3 spans 12 residues. This CDR3 reads CAWSLGQGGYTF. CDR3 bases: TGTGCCTGGAGTCTAGGACAGGGGGGCTACACCTTC.

In its sample, this clone was seen a few times. The chain is built from TRBV5-6 and TRBJ2-2; D gene uncertain. This CDR3 comprises 15 residues. Germline V gene lookup returns CDR1 SGHDT and CDR2 YYEEEE. Between the trimmed V and J ends, which lost 4 bases and 8 bases, there was a span of 18 bases. The CDR3 coding sequence is TGTGCCAGCAGCAAGTTGTGGGCGTCCCAGGGGGAGCTGTTTTTT. It translates to CASSKLWASQGELFF. The variable domain in full, with the rest retrieved from reference TRBV5-6 and TRBJ2-2, is DAGVTQSPTHLIKTRGQQVTLRCSPKSGHDTVSWYQQALGQGPQFIFQYYEEEERQRGNFPDRFSGHQFPNYSSELNVNALLLGDSALYLCASSKLWASQGELFFGEGSRLTVL.

This chain uses TRBV7-2 with TRBJ1-2; D may be TRBD1 (5 bases). CDR3 size: 14 residues. CDR1 SGHTA and CDR2 FQGNSA come from the germline V gene. V was clipped by 5 bases and J by 2 bases, with 12 bases between them. The CDR3 nucleotides read TGTGCCAGCAGCCCAGGACACGGGAACTATGGCTACACCTTC. The encoded protein is CASSPGHGNYGYTF. The full variable domain, in which reference TRBV7-2 and TRBJ1-2 provide the parts outside the CDR3, is GAGVSQSPSNKVTEKGKDVELRCDPISGHTALYWYRQSLGQGLEFLIYFQGNSAPDKSGLPSDRFSAERTGGSVSTLTIQRTQQEDSAVYLCASSPGHGNYGYTFGSGTRLTVV.

Comment on this clone: Since no conserved phenylalanine or tryptophan closes the CDR3, a read error is the likely cause. The rearrangement uses TRBV7-8 and TRBJ1-2; no reliable D call. The germline V gene has CDR1 SGHVS and CDR2 FQNEAQ. Trimming left V 5 bases short and J 2 bases short, with 15 bases between. This CDR3 is built from 15 residues. CDR3 sequence (DNA): TGTGCCAGCAGCCCATCTGACGCGACGAACTATGGCTACACCCTC. This sequence encodes CASSPSDATNYGYTL.

This clone was detected a few times. The V and J genes are TRBV7-6 and TRBJ1-1, with D unresolved. Trimming removed 5 bases from V and 2 bases from J, with 9 bases in between. Germline values: CDR1 SGHVS, CDR2 FNYEAQ. This CDR3 has 13 amino acids. The CDR3 DNA reads as TGTGCCAGCAGCAGATTCTACAACACTGAAGCTTTCTTT. Translation: CASSRFYNTEAFF.

This chain uses TRBV7-8 with TRBJ2-3, with D possibly being TRBD2 (6 bases). The CDR3 runs 16 residues. Trimming stripped 5 bases from V and 1 base from J, with 16 bases between. Germline lookup yields CDR1 SGHVS and CDR2 FQNEAQ. DNA of the CDR3: TGTGCCAGCAGCCGCACTCTCGGGAGCGGCACAGATACGCAGTATTTT. Its protein is CASSRTLGSGTDTQYF.